These 3 T cell receptor beta chains were sequenced from one sample in a study of blood T cell repertoires in COVID-19. Assay: immunoSEQ multiplex PCR; the TCRdb copy retains only in-frame clones and omits some. This table holds 410,000 or so clones, roughly 90% found once. Sample: peripheral blood. These TCRs come from a woman aged 30 to 39 with active or convalescent COVID-19.

This chain connects TRBV2 to TRBJ2-7; 7 bases match TRBD1. J lost 6 bases, V lost 7 bases, and 12 bases had no gene match. The CDR3 extends over 14 amino acids. Germline-derived CDR1 and CDR2 are SNHLY and FYNNEI. This CDR3 reads CASTGPFGQAEQYF. The CDR3 nucleotides read TGTGCCAGCACCGGCCCCTTCGGACAGGCCGAGCAGTACTTC.

This clone appeared a few times. The chain combines TRBV5-1 with TRBJ1-4; weak D call: TRBD1 (5 bases). V shed 4 bases and J shed 8 bases, with 12 bases lying between them. The CDR3 covers 13 residues. The germline V gene has CDR1 SGHRS and CDR2 YFSETQ. The CDR3 loop is CASSGQGGEKLFF. DNA for the CDR3: TGCGCCAGCAGCGGGCAGGGAGGGGAAAAACTGTTTTTT.

The sample holds a few counts of this clone. The chain combines TRBV2 with TRBJ1-5; weak D call: TRBD1 (6 bases). This CDR3 is 15 amino acids long. Germline CDR1 is SNHLY and CDR2 is FYNNEI. The V end lost 5 bases, the J end lost 0 bases, and 11 bases lay between the germline ends. The CDR3 DNA reads TGTGCCAGCAGTTTTGGACAGTCTAGCAATCAGCCCCAGCATTTT. It translates to CASSFGQSSNQPQHF.